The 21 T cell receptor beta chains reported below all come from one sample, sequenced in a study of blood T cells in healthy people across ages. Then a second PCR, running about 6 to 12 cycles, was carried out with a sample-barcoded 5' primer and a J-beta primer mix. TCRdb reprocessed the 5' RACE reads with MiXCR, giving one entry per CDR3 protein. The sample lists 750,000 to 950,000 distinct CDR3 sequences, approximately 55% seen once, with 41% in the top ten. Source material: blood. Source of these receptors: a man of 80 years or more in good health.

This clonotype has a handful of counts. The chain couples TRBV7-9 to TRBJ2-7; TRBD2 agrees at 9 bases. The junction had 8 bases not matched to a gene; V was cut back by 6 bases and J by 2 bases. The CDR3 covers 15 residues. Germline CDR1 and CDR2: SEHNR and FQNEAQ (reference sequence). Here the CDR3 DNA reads TGTGCCAGCAGGTTAAGCGGGAGGCCCCCCTACGAGCAGTACTTC. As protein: CASRLSGRPPYEQYF.

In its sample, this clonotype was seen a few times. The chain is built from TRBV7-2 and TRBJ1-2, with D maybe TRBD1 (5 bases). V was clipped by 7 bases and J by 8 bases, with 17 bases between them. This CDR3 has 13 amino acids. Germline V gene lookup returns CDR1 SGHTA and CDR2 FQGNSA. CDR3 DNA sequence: TGTGCCAGCATCAAAGACAGAAACAGCGGCTACACCTTC. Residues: CASIKDRNSGYTF. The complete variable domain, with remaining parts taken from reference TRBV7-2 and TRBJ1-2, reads GAGVSQSPSNKVTEKGKDVELRCDPISGHTALYWYRQSLGQGLEFLIYFQGNSAPDKSGLPSDRFSAERTGGSVSTLTIQRTQQEDSAVYLCASIKDRNSGYTFGSGTRLTVV.

The CDR3 DNA reads TGCAGTGCTAGAGTCAGGCCCGGGACTAGCGGGAGGGCCTACGAGCAGTACTTC. Translated, it gives CSARVRPGTSGRAYEQYF. The genes are TRBV20-1 and TRBJ2-7, with TRBD2 matching over 16 bases. CDR3 length equals 18 residues. Germline CDR1 reads DFQATT; CDR2 reads SNEGSKA (reference sequence). The J segment lost 2 bases and the V segment lost 1 base, leaving 8 bases of the junction unmatched.

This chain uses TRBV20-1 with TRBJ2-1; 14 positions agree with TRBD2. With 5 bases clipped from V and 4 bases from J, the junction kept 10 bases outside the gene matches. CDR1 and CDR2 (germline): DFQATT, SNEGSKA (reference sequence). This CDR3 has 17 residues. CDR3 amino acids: CSAVHGTSGRGYNEQFF. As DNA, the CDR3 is TGCAGTGCTGTACACGGGACTAGCGGGAGAGGGTACAATGAGCAGTTCTTC.

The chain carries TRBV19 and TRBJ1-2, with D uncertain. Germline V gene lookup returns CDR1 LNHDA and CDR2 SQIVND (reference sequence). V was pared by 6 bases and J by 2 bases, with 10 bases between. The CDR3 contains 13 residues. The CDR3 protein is CASRSLPNYGYTF. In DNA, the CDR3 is TGTGCCAGTAGGTCGTTGCCAAACTATGGCTACACCTTC. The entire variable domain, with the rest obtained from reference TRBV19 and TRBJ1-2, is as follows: DGGITQSPKYLFRKEGQNVTLSCEQNLNHDAMYWYRQDPGQGLRLIYYSQIVNDFQKGDIAEGYSVSREKKESFPLTVTSAQKNPTAFYLCASRSLPNYGYTFGSGTRLTVV.

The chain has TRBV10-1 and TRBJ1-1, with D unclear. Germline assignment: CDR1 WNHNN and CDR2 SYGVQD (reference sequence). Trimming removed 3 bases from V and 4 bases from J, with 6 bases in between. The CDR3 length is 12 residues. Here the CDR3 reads CASSDLGTEAFF. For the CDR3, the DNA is TGCGCCAGCAGTGATTTGGGCACTGAAGCTTTCTTT.

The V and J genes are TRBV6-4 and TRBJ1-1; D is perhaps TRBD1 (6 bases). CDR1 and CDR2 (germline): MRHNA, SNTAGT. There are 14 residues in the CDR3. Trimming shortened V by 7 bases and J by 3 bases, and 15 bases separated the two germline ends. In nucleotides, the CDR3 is TGTGCCAGCAAAACCGGACAGTTGGACACTGAAGCTTTCTTT. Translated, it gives CASKTGQLDTEAFF.

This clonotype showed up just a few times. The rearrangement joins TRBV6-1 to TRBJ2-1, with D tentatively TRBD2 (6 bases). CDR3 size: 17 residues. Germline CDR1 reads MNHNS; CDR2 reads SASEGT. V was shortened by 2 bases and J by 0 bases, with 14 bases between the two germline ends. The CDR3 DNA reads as TGTGCCAGCAGTGAATCGGCGCTAGCGAACTCCTACAATGAGCAGTTCTTC. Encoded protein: CASSESALANSYNEQFF.

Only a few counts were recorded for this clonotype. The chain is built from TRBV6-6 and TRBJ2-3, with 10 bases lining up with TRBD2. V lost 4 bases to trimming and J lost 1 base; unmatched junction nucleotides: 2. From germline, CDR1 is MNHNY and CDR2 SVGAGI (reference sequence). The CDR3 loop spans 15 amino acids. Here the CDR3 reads CASSSSGRGTDTQYF. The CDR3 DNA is TGTGCCAGCAGTTCTAGCGGGAGAGGCACAGATACGCAGTATTTT.

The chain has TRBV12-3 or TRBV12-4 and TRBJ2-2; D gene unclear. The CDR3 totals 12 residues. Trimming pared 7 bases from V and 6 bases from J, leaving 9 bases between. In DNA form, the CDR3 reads TGTGCCAGCAACCCTGGGGCCGGGGAGCTGTTTTTT. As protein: CASNPGAGELFF.

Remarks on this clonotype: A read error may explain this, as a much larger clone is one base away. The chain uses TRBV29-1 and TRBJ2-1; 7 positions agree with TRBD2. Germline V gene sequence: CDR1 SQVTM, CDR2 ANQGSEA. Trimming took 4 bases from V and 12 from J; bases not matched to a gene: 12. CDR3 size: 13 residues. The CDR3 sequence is CSVGGLRRDGQFF. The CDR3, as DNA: TGCAGCGTTGGGGGACTACGTCGGGATGGGCAGTTCTTC.

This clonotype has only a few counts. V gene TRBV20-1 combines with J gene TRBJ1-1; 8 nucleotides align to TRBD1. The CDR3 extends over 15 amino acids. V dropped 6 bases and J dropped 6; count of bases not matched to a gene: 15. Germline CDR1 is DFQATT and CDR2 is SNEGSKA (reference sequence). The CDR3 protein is CSAAPLLDRGAEAFF. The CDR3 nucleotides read TGCAGTGCGGCCCCCCTACTTGACAGGGGCGCTGAAGCTTTCTTT.

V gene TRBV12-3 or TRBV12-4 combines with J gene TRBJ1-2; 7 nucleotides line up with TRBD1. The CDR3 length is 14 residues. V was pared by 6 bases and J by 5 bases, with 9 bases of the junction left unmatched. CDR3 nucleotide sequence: TGTGCCAGCAGCCCCGACAGGGTAAATTATGGCTACACCTTC. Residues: CASSPDRVNYGYTF.

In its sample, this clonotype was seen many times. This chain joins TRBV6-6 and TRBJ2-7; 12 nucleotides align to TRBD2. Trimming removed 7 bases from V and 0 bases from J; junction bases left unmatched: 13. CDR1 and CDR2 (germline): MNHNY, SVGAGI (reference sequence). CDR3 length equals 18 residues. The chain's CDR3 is CASTYLLAGGQSSYEQYF. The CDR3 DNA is TGTGCCAGCACCTACTTACTAGCGGGAGGCCAGAGCTCCTACGAGCAGTACTTC.

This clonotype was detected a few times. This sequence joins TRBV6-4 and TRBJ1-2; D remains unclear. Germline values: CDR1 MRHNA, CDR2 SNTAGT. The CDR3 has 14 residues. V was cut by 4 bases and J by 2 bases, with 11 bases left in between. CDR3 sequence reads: CASSVGPTNYGYTF. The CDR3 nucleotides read TGTGCCAGCAGTGTTGGACCGACCAACTATGGCTACACCTTC.

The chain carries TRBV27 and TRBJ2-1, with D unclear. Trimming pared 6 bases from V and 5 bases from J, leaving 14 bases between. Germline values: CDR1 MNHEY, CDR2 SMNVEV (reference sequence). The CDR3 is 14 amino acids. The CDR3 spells CASRAGISNNEQFF. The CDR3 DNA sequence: TGTGCCAGCAGGGCCGGCATCAGCAACAATGAGCAGTTCTTC.

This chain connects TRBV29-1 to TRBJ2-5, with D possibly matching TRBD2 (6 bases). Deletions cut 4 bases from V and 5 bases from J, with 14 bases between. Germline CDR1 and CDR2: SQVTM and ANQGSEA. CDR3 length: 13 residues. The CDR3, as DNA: TGCAGCGTTGCCGCGGGGCCAGGGGAGACCCAGTACTTC. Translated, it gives CSVAAGPGETQYF. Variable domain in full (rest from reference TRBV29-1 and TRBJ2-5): SAVISQKPSRDICQRGTSLTIQCQVDSQVTMMFWYRQQPGQSLTLIATANQGSEATYESGFVIDKFPISRPNLTFSTLTVSNMSPEDSSIYLCSVAAGPGETQYFGPGTRLLVL.

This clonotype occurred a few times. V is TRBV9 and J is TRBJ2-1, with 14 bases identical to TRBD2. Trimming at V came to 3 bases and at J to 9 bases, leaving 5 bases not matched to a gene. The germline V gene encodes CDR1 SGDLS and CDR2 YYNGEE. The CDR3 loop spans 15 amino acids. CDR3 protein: CASSEGLAGVSEQFF. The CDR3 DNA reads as TGTGCCAGCAGCGAGGGACTAGCGGGAGTAAGTGAGCAGTTCTTC.

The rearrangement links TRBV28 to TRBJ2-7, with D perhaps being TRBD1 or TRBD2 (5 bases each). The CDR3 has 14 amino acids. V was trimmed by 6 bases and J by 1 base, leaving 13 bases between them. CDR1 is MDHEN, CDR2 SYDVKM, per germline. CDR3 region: CASRGPGRSYEQYF. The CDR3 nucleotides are TGTGCCAGCAGGGGGCCGGGACGATCCTACGAGCAGTACTTC.

CDR3 amino acids: CASSQDNRAPPGEQYF. DNA for the CDR3: TGTGCCAGCAGCCAAGACAATAGGGCCCCACCGGGCGAGCAGTACTTC. V usage is TRBV3-1 and J usage is TRBJ2-7, with D hard to call. With 0 bases removed from V and 6 bases from J, the gap between germline ends came to 18 bases. In germline, CDR1 is LGHDT, CDR2 YNNKEL (reference sequence). The length of the CDR3 is 16 residues.

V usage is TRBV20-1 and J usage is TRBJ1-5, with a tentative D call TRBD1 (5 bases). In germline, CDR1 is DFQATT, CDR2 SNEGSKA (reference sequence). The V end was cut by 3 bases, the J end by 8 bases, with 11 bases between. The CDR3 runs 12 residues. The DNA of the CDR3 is TGCAGTGCTAGTGCAGGGTTAGAGCCCCAGCATTTT. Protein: CSASAGLEPQHF.